Shown below are 15 T cell receptor beta chains from a single sample sequenced in a study of cytomegalovirus exposure and HLA in healthy donors. The study ran its PCR with 60 Vbeta and 13 Jbeta primers. Repertoires were generated with immunoSEQ multiplex PCR, while TCRdb's copy carries only in-frame clones and drops some. Here the sample spans over 150,000 clones, 80% being singletons. Sequencing was performed on PBMCs. The receptors here all came from a woman aged 35 to 49 in good health and CMV-seropositive.

The rearrangement joins TRBV19 to TRBJ1-5, with a weak D call TRBD1 (5 bases). The germline CDR1 and CDR2 sequences are LNHDA and SQIVND (reference sequence). This CDR3 spans 16 amino acids. Between the trimmed V and J ends, which lost 1 base and 1 base, there was a span of 11 bases. CDR3 bases: TGTGCCAGTAGTATAGGGTTAGGGGTCAGCAATCAGCCCCAGCATTTT. It translates to CASSIGLGVSNQPQHF.

The chain carries TRBV10-2 and TRBJ2-1; 7 bases align to TRBD2. The CDR3 runs to 12 residues. Losses at the gene ends were 0 bases for V and 15 bases for J; bases not matched to a gene: 5. CDR1 and CDR2 from the germline V gene are WSHSY and SAAADI. CDR3 sequence reads: CASSESGGMGFF. CDR3 sequence (DNA): TGCGCCAGCAGTGAGTCGGGGGGGATGGGGTTCTTC.

The J gene is TRBJ2-1, the V gene TRBV27, with 10 bases matching TRBD2. V shed 6 bases and J 4 bases; nucleotides not matched to a gene: 6. Germline lookup yields CDR1 MNHEY and CDR2 SMNVEV (reference sequence). This CDR3 is 15 amino acids long. The CDR3 loop is CASRTSGELYNEQFF. As DNA, the CDR3 is TGTGCCAGCAGAACTAGCGGGGAGCTTTACAATGAGCAGTTCTTC.

The chain uses TRBV30 and TRBJ2-7; 8 bases are a match to TRBD2. The V and J ends lost 1 base and 5 bases, in that order; junction bases with no gene match: 4. This CDR3 has 13 residues. CDR1 is GTSNPN and CDR2 is SVGIG in the germline V gene (reference sequence). The CDR3 region has the DNA TGTGCCTGGAGTGACGGGAGGGCCGACGAGCAGTACTTC. This gives the protein CAWSDGRADEQYF.

The chain joins TRBV11-3 to TRBJ2-7; 10 positions agree with TRBD1. The CDR3 has 15 amino acids. Per the germline V gene, CDR1 is SGHNT and CDR2 is YENEEA. J lost 4 bases, V lost 6 bases, and 9 bases had no gene match. CDR3 region: CASSLPGQGRYEQYF. The CDR3 DNA reads TGTGCCAGCAGTTTGCCGGGACAGGGGAGGTACGAGCAGTACTTC.

The chain recombines TRBV9 with TRBJ2-1, with 8 bases lining up with TRBD2. CDR3 length equals 18 residues. The V gene end was trimmed by 0 bases and the J gene end by 5 bases; junction bases not matched to a gene: 13. CDR1 and CDR2 from the germline V gene are SGDLS and YYNGEE. The CDR3 DNA reads TGTGCCAGCAGCGTAGAAGGTAGGTGTCTAGCGGGTGACAATGAGCAGTTCTTC. This sequence encodes CASSVEGRCLAGDNEQFF.

The chain has TRBV6-4 and TRBJ2-2; D perhaps matches TRBD1 (5 bases). V was clipped by 4 bases and J by 2 bases, with 8 bases between them. The CDR3 length is 14 residues. Germline lookup yields CDR1 MRHNA and CDR2 SNTAGT. The CDR3 loop is CASSVDRNTGELFF. The CDR3 coding sequence is TGTGCCAGCAGTGTCGACAGAAACACCGGGGAGCTGTTTTTT.

J is TRBJ2-1 and V is TRBV14; 10 bases agree with TRBD2. This CDR3 has 17 amino acids. The germline CDR1 and CDR2 sequences are SGHDN and FVKESK. J gave up 7 bases and V 4 bases, and 13 bases lay outside the gene matches. Written as DNA, the CDR3 is TGTGCCAGCAGCCTCACTAGCGGGATTGCGAGGAGGAATGAGCAGTTCTTC. This translates into CASSLTSGIARRNEQFF.

The CDR3 is CASSSGTAYGYTF. Here the CDR3 DNA reads TGTGCCAGCAGTTCCGGGACAGCCTATGGCTACACCTTC. The V and J genes are TRBV28 and TRBJ1-2, with TRBD1 identical over 7 bases. The V gene end was trimmed by 4 bases and the J gene end by 4 bases; junction bases not matched to a gene: 3. Germline CDR1 and CDR2: MDHEN and SYDVKM. The CDR3 contains 13 residues.

The V and J genes are TRBV5-1 and TRBJ2-1; possible D gene TRBD2, 5 bases. The CDR3 length is 14 residues. The V gene's germline CDR1 is SGHRS and CDR2 YFSETQ. The V and J ends lost 4 bases and 9 bases respectively, with 17 bases between them. CDR3 loop: CASSPFERATEQFF. CDR3 bases: TGCGCCAGCAGCCCGTTCGAGAGGGCCACTGAGCAGTTCTTC.

This chain joins TRBV6-4 and TRBJ2-2; tentative D call: TRBD1 (5 bases). Germline values: CDR1 MRHNA, CDR2 SNTAGT. The CDR3 has 14 amino acids. V lost 4 bases, J lost 6 bases, and 12 bases lay in between. The CDR3 bases are TGTGCCAGCAGTGGTACTCAGGGTTCCGGGGAGCTGTTTTTT. This gives the protein CASSGTQGSGELFF.

This clone has a handful of counts. This chain links TRBV7-2 with TRBJ2-1; TRBD2 is a possible D gene (5 bases). Trimming took off 11 bases at V and 3 bases at J, with 17 bases between the two ends. The CDR3 spans 14 residues. The germline CDR1 and CDR2 sequences are SGHTA and FQGNSA. CDR3 sequence (DNA): TGTGCCGCGCCCCTCCGGAGGAGCTACAATGAGCAGTTCTTC. Translation: CAAPLRRSYNEQFF.

The chain joins TRBV11-2 to TRBJ2-5, with D possibly matching TRBD1 (6 bases). The CDR3 is made up of 15 amino acids. The V gene lost 2 bases and the J gene lost 3 bases, with 13 bases spanning the gap. The germline V gene encodes CDR1 SGHAT and CDR2 FQNNGV. In DNA, the CDR3 is TGTGCCAGCAGCTTATTTCGGACAGAAAAAGAGACCCAGTACTTC. It translates to CASSLFRTEKETQYF.

The chain uses TRBV6-9 and TRBJ1-5, with 10 bases aligning to TRBD1. Germline trimming cut 8 bases from V and 0 bases from J; bases unmatched to any gene: 7. The CDR3 extends over 16 amino acids. In germline, CDR1 is MNHGY, CDR2 SVAAGI. This chain's CDR3 is CASGGDRGYSNQPQHF. The CDR3 DNA is TGTGCCAGCGGGGGGGACAGGGGATATAGCAATCAGCCCCAGCATTTT.

The V call is TRBV7-3, the J call TRBJ1-1; TRBD1 matches at 7 bases. This CDR3 region has 16 residues. The V gene's germline CDR1 is SGHTA and CDR2 FQGTGA. Trimming at V came to 5 bases and at J to 0 bases, leaving 9 bases not matched to a gene. The CDR3 DNA reads as TGTGCCAGCAGCGCCGCTCGGACAGGCATGAACACTGAAGCTTTCTTT. This translates into CASSAARTGMNTEAFF. The complete variable domain, with remaining parts taken from reference TRBV7-3 and TRBJ1-1, reads GAGVSQTPSNKVTEKGKYVELRCDPISGHTALYWYRQSLGQGPEFLIYFQGTGAADDSGLPNDRFFAVRPEGSVSTLKIQRTERGDSAVYLCASSAARTGMNTEAFFGQGTRLTVV.